This entry is about one T cell receptor beta chain. Method: immunoSEQ multiplex PCR; TCRdb's copy keeps in-frame clones and lacks some. The profile shows about 83,000 clones, less than 95% of them singletons. This sample was included in a study of OX40 agonist ivuxolimab in advanced cancers. Germline V gene lookup returns CDR1 SQVTM and CDR2 ANQGSEA. This CDR3 is built from 13 residues. V was clipped by 6 bases and J by 7 bases; unmatched bases: 9. The TCR originated in an adult with an advanced solid tumor such as melanoma, head and neck, liver or kidney cancer. The chain couples TRBV29-1 to TRBJ1-2, with TRBD1 matching 9 bases. Sequenced here: CD4+ or CD8+ T cells sorted from blood, sampled in a trial of the OX40 agonist ivuxolimab. This CDR3 reads CSVHDRGVGGYTF. As DNA, the CDR3 is TGCAGCGTCCATGACAGGGGGGTGGGTGGCTACACCTTC.